One and the same sample provided the 10 T cell receptor beta chains below, sequenced in a study of blood T cells in healthy people across ages. A second PCR, run for about 6 to 12 cycles, used a sample-barcoded 5' primer plus a J-beta primer mix. MiXCR was run by TCRdb on the 5' RACE reads, yielding one entry per CDR3 protein. The sample has roughly 860,000 distinct CDR3 sequences; about 62% are singletons. Sequencing was carried out using blood. Receptors were obtained from a man between 25 and 39 years old in good health.

This clonotype was seen more than once but under ten times. The genes are TRBV6-2 or TRBV6-3 and TRBJ1-5, with D unclear. The CDR3 runs 14 residues. V was shortened by 2 bases and J by 7 bases, with 12 bases between the two germline ends. The germline gives CDR1 MNHEY, CDR2 SVGEGT. CDR3 region: CASSYTTLGQPQHF. The CDR3 DNA follows: TGTGCCAGCAGTTACACGACCCTAGGACAGCCCCAGCATTTT.

This rearrangement joins TRBV7-6 to TRBJ2-5; D possibly corresponds to TRBD2 (7 bases). Per germline, CDR1 SGHVS and CDR2 FNYEAQ. The V end was cut by 1 base, the J end by 3 bases, with 15 bases between. The CDR3 covers 16 residues. The CDR3 here is CASSLEGGPYKETQYF. The CDR3 coding sequence is TGTGCCAGCAGCTTAGAGGGGGGGCCGTACAAAGAGACCCAGTACTTC.

This clonotype showed up just a few times. The J gene is TRBJ2-7, the V gene TRBV3-1; the D is unclear. Germline CDR1 reads LGHDT; CDR2 reads YNNKEL (reference sequence). Trimming removed 1 base at V and 0 bases at J, with 7 bases between. The CDR3 is 14 amino acids. The CDR3 nucleotides read TGTGCCAGCAGCCAAGTTTCAGCCTCCTACGAGCAGTACTTC. Protein product: CASSQVSASYEQYF.

This chain connects TRBV3-1 to TRBJ2-1; TRBD1 matches at 10 bases. The CDR3 length is 18 residues. The J segment lost 6 bases and the V segment lost 0 bases, leaving 11 bases of the junction unmatched. CDR1 LGHDT and CDR2 YNNKEL come from the germline V gene (reference sequence). In DNA, the CDR3 is TGTGCCAGCAGCCAAGAAGGGCTTAGGGACAGGGGTTCCAATGAGCAGTTCTTC. Translation: CASSQEGLRDRGSNEQFF.

V gene TRBV18 combines with J gene TRBJ1-2, with D tentatively TRBD1 (5 bases). V lost 3 bases, J lost 2 bases, and 10 bases lay in between. The germline V gene has CDR1 KGHSH and CDR2 LQKENI. This CDR3 region has 14 residues. The CDR3 nucleotides read TGTGCCAGCTCACCCGGGGCCCCAAACTATGGCTACACCTTC. This sequence encodes CASSPGAPNYGYTF.

V gene TRBV10-3 combines with J gene TRBJ1-1; D is possibly TRBD1 (5 bases). Germline CDR1 is ENHRY and CDR2 is SYGVKD. The CDR3 covers 15 residues. Between the trimmed V and J ends, which lost 0 bases and 2 bases, there was a span of 10 bases. CDR3 amino acids: CAISESARDNTEAFF. CDR3 sequence (DNA): TGTGCCATCAGTGAGTCGGCCAGGGATAACACTGAAGCTTTCTTT.

The rearrangement joins TRBV5-1 to TRBJ2-5; TRBD2 matches 9 bases. The CDR3 runs to 16 residues. The V segment lost 4 bases and the J segment 2 bases; nucleotides outside the gene matches: 9. The germline V gene has CDR1 SGHRS and CDR2 YFSETQ. The CDR3, as DNA: TGCGCCAGCAGCCCGATGCCCACTAGCGGGCAAGAGACCCAGTACTTC. Residues: CASSPMPTSGQETQYF.

This clonotype appeared a few times. The chain employs TRBV6-2 or TRBV6-3 and TRBJ2-2, with D unclear. Trimming pared 0 bases from V and 7 bases from J, leaving 3 bases between. The CDR3 has 12 amino acids. In germline, CDR1 is MNHEY, CDR2 SVGEGT. The chain's CDR3 is CASSYSVGELFF. As DNA, the CDR3 is TGTGCCAGCAGTTACTCGGTCGGGGAGCTGTTTTTT.

This clonotype has a handful of counts. The chain uses TRBV20-1 and TRBJ1-6; D is unresolved. The V end was cut by 4 bases, the J end by 10 bases, with 14 bases between. Germline V gives CDR1 DFQATT, CDR2 SNEGSKA (reference sequence). The length of the CDR3 is 13 residues. CDR3 sequence reads: CSAIPPPRSPLHF. CDR3 DNA sequence: TGCAGTGCTATCCCACCCCCGAGGTCACCCCTCCACTTT.

The chain joins TRBV7-2 to TRBJ1-4; 7 bases align to TRBD1. The CDR3 is 14 amino acids. Germline V lookup: CDR1 SGHTA, CDR2 FQGNSA. The ends lost 6 bases at V and 3 bases at J; junction bases unmatched: 4. CDR3 nucleotides: TGTGCCAGCAGTTTTACAGGGGCTAATGAAAAACTGTTTTTT. Encoded protein: CASSFTGANEKLFF.